The present T cell receptor (beta chain) was sequenced within a study of blood T cell repertoires in COVID-19. As for the study in general: The analysed material was cDNA or gDNA that came from T cells, B-cell-depleted T cells, or PBMCs.

Germline CDR1 and CDR2: SGHRS and YFSETQ. V shed 4 bases and J shed 1 base, with 8 bases lying between them. The CDR3 is 14 residues long. As handled by the study authors: Reference gene primer amplification gave nucleated cell count estimates. Measured with immunoSEQ multiplex PCR; TCRdb has only the in-frame clones, and not every one. V, J and clone size derive from that table, while D and trimming were established from the DNA sequence. The sample has 150,000 to 200,000 clones; about 83% are singletons. The receptor was isolated from a man between 60 and 75 years old with acute or convalescent COVID-19. This chain connects TRBV5-1 to TRBJ2-2; tentatively, D is TRBD1 (5 bases). Source material: peripheral blood. The CDR3, as DNA: TGCGCCAGCAGCGTCCAGGGGAACACCGGGGAGCTGTTTTTT. Its protein is CASSVQGNTGELFF. The full variable domain, in which reference TRBV5-1 and TRBJ2-2 provide the parts outside the CDR3, is KAGVTQTPRYLIKTRGQQVTLSCSPISGHRSVSWYQQTPGQGLQFLFEYFSETQRNKGNFPGRFSGRQFSNSRSEMNVSTLELGDSALYLCASSVQGNTGELFFGEGSRLTVL.